This T cell receptor (beta chain) was documented in a study of OX40 agonist ivuxolimab in advanced cancers. Background on the study: Those enrolled were about 82% male, with a mean age of approximately 60 years and ages from about 20 to 79. A partial response was reached by three patients: one with hepatocellular carcinoma and two with cutaneous melanoma.

The CDR3 has 15 amino acids. Germline assignment: CDR1 SGHDT and CDR2 YYEEEE. V dropped 4 bases and J dropped 1 base, with 13 bases sitting between them. Data came from immunoSEQ multiplex PCR; TCRdb stores just in-frame clones and leaves some out. The sample holds about 72,000 clones, 81% seen once. The sample consisted of CD4+ or CD8+ T cells sorted from blood, taken in a trial of the OX40 agonist ivuxolimab. This sequence originates from an adult with an advanced solid tumor such as melanoma, head and neck, liver or kidney cancer. The chain combines TRBV5-6 with TRBJ2-3; D perhaps matches TRBD2 (6 bases). This CDR3 is CASSHGTRRTDTQYF. CDR3 DNA: TGTGCCAGCAGCCACGGGACTCGGCGCACAGATACGCAGTATTTT.